This TCR beta chain was sequenced during a study of cytomegalovirus exposure and HLA in healthy donors. The CDR3 is 18 residues long. The germline CDR1 and CDR2 sequences are SGHVS and FQNEAQ. V was pared by 1 base and J by 1 base, with 18 bases between. The primer mix had 60 Vbeta and 13 Jbeta primers. Measured with immunoSEQ multiplex PCR; TCRdb has only the in-frame clones, and not every one. The repertoire holds 100,000 to 150,000 clones, roughly 74% seen once, with roughly 7.5% in the top ten. Sequencing used PBMCs. The clonotype comes from a male donor in good health and CMV-seronegative. This chain links TRBV7-8 with TRBJ2-3; the D gene is possibly TRBD1 (5 bases). CDR3 region: CASSLGTNLGVRTDTQYF. In DNA, the CDR3 is TGTGCCAGCAGCTTAGGGACCAACTTAGGGGTACGCACAGATACGCAGTATTTT.